These 29 T cell receptor beta chains share one sample of origin, sequenced in a study of CD8 T cells in Susac syndrome. An amount of RNA that ranged from about 0.45 to 1 ug was reverse transcribed with random hexamers. TCRdb re-analysed the immunoSEQ multiplex PCR reads in MiXCR, keeping a single row per CDR3 protein. The repertoire holds around 270,000 distinct CDR3 sequences, with 75% to 85% as singletons. Sequencing was performed on CD8+ T cells from PBMCs. The receptor source for this set is a human donor with multiple sclerosis.

This clonotype occurred once. The chain joins TRBV20-1 to TRBJ1-2, with TRBD1 as a possible D gene (5 bases). Germline V gene sequence: CDR1 DFQATT, CDR2 SNEGSKA (reference sequence). The CDR3 length is 15 residues. Trimming removed 3 bases from V and 4 bases from J, with 18 bases in between. CDR3 amino acids: CSARTPIGAFYGYTF. Written as DNA, the CDR3 is TGCAGTGCTAGGACACCGATCGGGGCCTTCTATGGCTACACCTTC.

V is TRBV20-1 and J is TRBJ2-7, with 7 bases that match TRBD1. The CDR3 spans 16 residues. The V segment lost 2 bases and the J segment 7 bases; nucleotides outside the gene matches: 17. Germline V lookup: CDR1 DFQATT, CDR2 SNEGSKA (reference sequence). In DNA form, the CDR3 reads TGCAGTGCTAGAAACAGGGGCCTCGCCCCCCCGCGTGAGCAGTACTTC. This sequence encodes CSARNRGLAPPREQYF.

To note about this clonotype: One end of the junction varies from germline; a read error may be responsible. The chain employs TRBV5-1 and TRBJ2-3; 10 nucleotides line up with TRBD1. Germline V gene data show CDR1 as SGHRS and CDR2 as YFSETQ. The CDR3 runs 16 residues. In nucleotides, the CDR3 is TGTGCCAGCAGCGACGACAGGGGGCGCGACACAGATACGCAGTATTTT. This gives the protein CASSDDRGRDTDTQYF.

The V gene is TRBV28, the J gene TRBJ2-1; 14 bases map to TRBD2. From germline, CDR1 is MDHEN and CDR2 SYDVKM. The CDR3 runs 17 residues. Trimming removed 6 bases from V and 5 bases from J; junction bases left unmatched: 9. The CDR3 nucleotides read TGTGCCAGCAGCGACCCACGGGGACTAGCGGGAGACAATGAGCAGTTCTTC. It yields the protein CASSDPRGLAGDNEQFF.

This CDR3 is CATSRDLGPGANVLTF. The CDR3 nucleotides are TGTGCCACCAGCAGAGATCTAGGGCCTGGGGCCAACGTCCTGACTTTC. The genes are TRBV15 and TRBJ2-6; D uncertain. Germline V gene lookup returns CDR1 LNHNV and CDR2 YYDKDF (reference sequence). The CDR3 length is 16 residues. The germline V and J ends were trimmed by 0 bases and 2 bases, with 8 bases remaining between them.

J is TRBJ1-1 and V is TRBV13; D gene uncertain. The CDR3 runs to 16 residues. Per germline, CDR1 PRHDT and CDR2 FYEKMQ (reference sequence). Trimming cost V 4 bases and J 0 bases, with 15 bases left between them. The CDR3 coding sequence is TGTGCCAGCAGCTCCAACACGGTTGCCATGAACACTGAAGCTTTCTTT. Protein: CASSSNTVAMNTEAFF.

The chain recombines TRBV6-5 with TRBJ1-4; D unclear. V was clipped by 5 bases and J by 3 bases, with 10 bases between them. CDR3 length: 14 residues. Germline V gene data show CDR1 as MNHEY and CDR2 as SVGAGI. The chain's CDR3 is CASSDDTSNEKLFF. In nucleotides, the CDR3 is TGTGCCAGCAGTGACGACACTTCTAATGAAAAACTGTTTTTT.

This clonotype was counted a single time. This chain connects TRBV20-1 to TRBJ2-7, with a tentative D call TRBD2 (6 bases). The germline gives CDR1 DFQATT, CDR2 SNEGSKA (reference sequence). The length of the CDR3 is 14 residues. V shed 6 bases and J shed 1 base, with 16 bases lying between them. DNA for the CDR3: TGCAGTGCCGAGCCACCGGGAGAGTCCTACGAGCAGTACTTC. The encoded protein is CSAEPPGESYEQYF.

The rearrangement links TRBV29-1 to TRBJ1-1; D unclear. The CDR3 is made up of 13 amino acids. Per the germline V gene, CDR1 is SQVTM and CDR2 is ANQGSEA. Trimming took off 7 bases at V and 1 base at J, with 13 bases between the two ends. The CDR3 sequence: CSAKPTGNTEAFF. CDR3 sequence (DNA): TGCAGCGCGAAGCCTACTGGGAACACTGAAGCTTTCTTT.

The chain couples TRBV28 to TRBJ1-5; D might be TRBD1 (6 bases). The germline CDR1 and CDR2 sequences are MDHEN and SYDVKM. Trimming pared 3 bases from V and 1 base from J, leaving 10 bases between. The CDR3 consists of 15 residues. The CDR3 DNA sequence: TGTGCCAGCAGTTTGTCAGGGGTGAGCAATCAGCCCCAGCATTTT. The encoded protein is CASSLSGVSNQPQHF.

This clonotype came up once. The chain combines TRBV30 with TRBJ2-1; 11 nucleotides align to TRBD2. V dropped 2 bases and J dropped 8; count of bases not matched to a gene: 14. The V gene's germline CDR1 is GTSNPN and CDR2 SVGIG (reference sequence). CDR3 length: 17 residues. As DNA, the CDR3 is TGTGCCTGGAGTCACCCCCCGCTAGCGGGAGGTGTCGATGAGCAGTTCTTC. Translated: CAWSHPPLAGGVDEQFF.

V and J are TRBV9 and TRBJ2-1; no reliable D call. This CDR3 spans 14 amino acids. V lost 5 bases and J lost 5, with 14 bases in between. Germline V gene data show CDR1 as SGDLS and CDR2 as YYNGEE. CDR3 in amino acids: CASSHPPGNNEQFF. CDR3 bases: TGTGCCAGCAGTCACCCTCCGGGCAACAATGAGCAGTTCTTC.

The chain couples TRBV27 to TRBJ2-1, with D unresolved. This CDR3 is built from 11 residues. The V end lost 4 bases, the J end lost 8 bases, and 6 bases lay between the germline ends. CDR1 MNHEY and CDR2 SMNVEV come from the germline V gene (reference sequence). The CDR3 region is CASSSEDEQFF. As DNA, the CDR3 is TGTGCCAGCAGTTCTGAAGATGAGCAGTTCTTC.

The rearrangement links TRBV7-3 to TRBJ2-2, with D possibly being TRBD1 (5 bases). The V end lost 3 bases, the J end lost 6 bases, and 8 bases lay between the germline ends. The CDR3 is 13 residues long. Germline V gene data show CDR1 as SGHTA and CDR2 as FQGTGA. The DNA for the CDR3 is TGTGCCAGCAGCTTGGCAGGGTCCGGGGAGCTGTTTTTT. It translates to CASSLAGSGELFF.

The V gene is TRBV9, the J gene TRBJ2-2; 8 bases are shared with TRBD2. This CDR3 is 17 amino acids long. Germline V gene lookup returns CDR1 SGDLS and CDR2 YYNGEE. V shed 3 bases, J shed 2 bases, and the junction held 9 bases outside the gene matches. The CDR3 DNA is TGTGCCAGCAGCGACCCTGTAGCGGGATCCAACACCGGGGAGCTGTTTTTT. Translation gives CASSDPVAGSNTGELFF.

This clonotype has more than one count but fewer than ten. J is TRBJ2-1 and V is TRBV28; D uncertain. Germline lookup yields CDR1 MDHEN and CDR2 SYDVKM. V was cut by 2 bases and J by 1 base, with 9 bases left in between. The CDR3 contains 15 residues. DNA of the CDR3: TGTGCCAGCAGTTTAGGCTCTCCTTCCTACAATGAGCAGTTCTTC. Translating gives CASSLGSPSYNEQFF. The complete variable domain, with remaining parts taken from reference TRBV28 and TRBJ2-1, reads DVKVTQSSRYLVKRTGEKVFLECVQDMDHENMFWYRQDPGLGLRLIYFSYDVKMKEKGDIPEGYSVSREKKERFSLILESASTNQTSMYLCASSLGSPSYNEQFFGPGTRLTVL.

The J gene is TRBJ1-2, the V gene TRBV4-3; 8 bases match TRBD1. Germline values: CDR1 LGHNA, CDR2 YSLEER. There are 17 residues in the CDR3. V dropped 4 bases and J dropped 3; count of bases not matched to a gene: 13. CDR3 DNA sequence: TGCGCCAGCAGCCCCCAGGGGGCCCCAGGCCCACACTATGGCTACACCTTC. It translates to CASSPQGAPGPHYGYTF.

The chain combines TRBV11-1 with TRBJ2-7; the match to TRBD2 covers 8 bases. Trimming took 4 bases from V and 1 from J; bases not matched to a gene: 21. The CDR3 sequence is 20 residues long. Germline CDR1 is SGHAT and CDR2 is FQDESV (reference sequence). CDR3 loop: CASSSPPTSGPKRASYEQYF. DNA of the CDR3: TGTGCCAGCAGCTCCCCCCCCACTAGCGGCCCTAAACGGGCTTCCTACGAGCAGTACTTC.

This clonotype was observed a handful of times. The chain links TRBV2 to TRBJ2-1, with D possibly TRBD1 on 6 matching bases. Germline V gene data show CDR1 as SNHLY and CDR2 as FYNNEI. The CDR3 is 14 amino acids. The ends were cut back, 3 bases at V and 3 bases at J, with 9 bases in the middle. In DNA, the CDR3 is TGTGCCAGCAGTGATTACAGGGTCTACAATGAGCAGTTCTTC. It specifies CASSDYRVYNEQFF.

This sequence joins TRBV12-3 or TRBV12-4 and TRBJ1-2; possible D gene TRBD1, 5 bases. The CDR3 spans 13 residues. Trimming shortened V by 4 bases and J by 4 bases, and 10 bases separated the two germline ends. CDR3 sequence: CASSSQGGYGYTF. In DNA form, the CDR3 reads TGTGCCAGCAGTTCTCAGGGAGGCTATGGCTACACCTTC.

This chain links TRBV30 with TRBJ2-7; TRBD2 matches at 13 bases. The germline CDR1 and CDR2 sequences are GTSNPN and SVGIG (reference sequence). The CDR3 extends over 15 amino acids. Germline trimming cut 1 base from V and 5 bases from J; bases unmatched to any gene: 5. The CDR3 here is CAWSAGTSGIDEQYF. The CDR3 coding sequence is TGTGCCTGGAGTGCGGGGACTAGCGGGATCGACGAGCAGTACTTC.

V usage is TRBV6-5 and J usage is TRBJ1-3; D call uncertain. V was trimmed by 2 bases and J by 0 bases, leaving 11 bases between them. CDR1 and CDR2 from the germline V gene are MNHEY and SVGAGI. The CDR3 runs 16 residues. DNA of the CDR3: TGTGCCAGCAGTTACAGGGCAGATAGCTCTGGAAACACCATATATTTT. Its protein is CASSYRADSSGNTIYF.

This clonotype appeared a few times. V gene TRBV7-2 combines with J gene TRBJ2-7; D may match TRBD1 or TRBD2 (5 bases each). Looked up from germline, CDR1 is SGHTA and CDR2 is FQGNSA. The V and J ends lost 4 bases and 1 base respectively, with 11 bases between them. The CDR3 is made up of 14 amino acids. CDR3 in amino acids: CASSSWDGSYEQYF. For the CDR3, the DNA is TGTGCCAGCAGCTCTTGGGACGGTTCCTACGAGCAGTACTTC.

The chain couples TRBV7-3 to TRBJ2-1; TRBD2 matches 9 bases. Germline V gives CDR1 SGHTA, CDR2 FQGTGA. The CDR3 totals 18 residues. The ends lost 5 bases at V and 4 bases at J; junction bases unmatched: 15. The CDR3 here is CASSPRAGGPVGYNEQFF. The CDR3 region has the DNA TGTGCCAGCAGCCCCCGGGCGGGAGGGCCGGTGGGGTACAATGAGCAGTTCTTC.

The chain combines TRBV15 with TRBJ1-4; 7 positions agree with TRBD1. Trimming removed 5 bases from V and 5 bases from J; junction bases left unmatched: 11. CDR1 and CDR2 from the germline V gene are LNHNV and YYDKDF (reference sequence). There are 16 residues in the CDR3. The CDR3 DNA follows: TGTGCCACCAGCGAAGGGGGCTTTGAACTCAATGAAAAACTGTTTTTT. Residues: CATSEGGFELNEKLFF. The full variable domain, in which reference TRBV15 and TRBJ1-4 provide the parts outside the CDR3, is DAMVIQNPRYQVTQFGKPVTLSCSQTLNHNVMYWYQQKSSQAPKLLFHYYDKDFNNEADTPDNFQSRRPNTSFCFLDIRSPGLGDTAMYLCATSEGGFELNEKLFFGSGTQLSVL.

The CDR3 protein is CASTGDPRLGGNQPQHF. CDR3 DNA: TGTGCCAGCACCGGCGACCCTCGACTTGGGGGCAATCAGCCCCAGCATTTT. This chain links TRBV6-2 or TRBV6-3 with TRBJ1-5; no clear D gene. The V end was cut by 7 bases, the J end by 2 bases, with 21 bases between. The CDR3 spans 17 residues. The germline V gene has CDR1 MNHEY and CDR2 SVGEGT.

The chain joins TRBV5-6 to TRBJ1-5; unclear D gene. V lost 0 bases, J lost 0 bases, and 10 bases lay in between. Germline assignment: CDR1 SGHDT and CDR2 YYEEEE. The CDR3 totals 16 residues. The CDR3 coding sequence is TGTGCCAGCAGCTTGGGTTCCGGGGTTAGCAATCAGCCCCAGCATTTT. As protein: CASSLGSGVSNQPQHF.

The rearrangement uses TRBV29-1 and TRBJ2-7, with a weak D call TRBD1 (5 bases). Germline V gene sequence: CDR1 SQVTM, CDR2 ANQGSEA. The V end lost 7 bases, the J end lost 9 bases, and 16 bases lay between the germline ends. The CDR3 consists of 11 residues. CDR3 nucleotides: TGCAGCGCCCTTGCAGGGAAAGGGCAGTACTTC. Translated: CSALAGKGQYF.

The gene calls are TRBV4-3 and TRBJ2-5, with D hard to call. V shed 0 bases and J shed 3 bases, with 5 bases lying between them. Germline V lookup: CDR1 LGHNA, CDR2 YSLEER. The CDR3 runs to 13 residues. The CDR3 sequence is CASSQDPEETQYF. CDR3 nucleotide sequence: TGCGCCAGCAGCCAAGATCCAGAAGAGACCCAGTACTTC.